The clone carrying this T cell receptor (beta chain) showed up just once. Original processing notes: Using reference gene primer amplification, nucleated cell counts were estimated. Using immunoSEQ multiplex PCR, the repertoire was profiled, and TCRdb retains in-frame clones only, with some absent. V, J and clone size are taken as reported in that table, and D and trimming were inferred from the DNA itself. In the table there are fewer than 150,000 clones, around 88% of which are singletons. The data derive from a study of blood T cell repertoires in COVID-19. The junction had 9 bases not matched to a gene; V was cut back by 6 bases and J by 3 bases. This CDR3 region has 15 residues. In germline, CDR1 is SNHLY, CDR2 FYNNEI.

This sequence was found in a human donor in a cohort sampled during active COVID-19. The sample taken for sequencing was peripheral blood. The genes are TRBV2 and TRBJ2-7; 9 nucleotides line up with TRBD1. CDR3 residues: CASRFGTGTNYEQYF. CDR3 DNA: TGTGCCAGCAGATTCGGGACAGGGACTAACTACGAGCAGTACTTC.